These T cell receptor beta chains were read from a single sample in a study of T cell changes during pregnancy in multiple sclerosis. Profiling relied on immunoSEQ multiplex PCR, and the TCRdb table lists in-frame clones only, not all of them. The sample has 25,000 to 30,000 clones; roughly 90% are singletons. The sequences come from CD4+ T cells from peripheral blood mononuclear cells, collected in the first trimester of pregnancy. The receptors shown here come from a female donor in good health, enrolled as a control in a pregnancy study. Both conserved end residues are part of each CDR3. Each record gives: J gene, clone size, V gene, D gene, CDR3 protein, CDR3 DNA. D genes are given only for firm matches. Size is omitted from some rows. Given values are once, few, many or a class for expanded clones.

TRBJ2-1	.	TRBV7-9	.	CASSLGAGRGGEQFF	TGTGCCAGCAGCTTAGGAGCTGGGAGAGGCGGTGAGCAGTTCTTC
TRBJ2-5	.	TRBV5-4	TRBD2	CASSPRAPSGGAGRETQYF	TGTGCCAGCAGCCCGAGGGCCCCTAGCGGGGGGGCCGGGAGAGAGACCCAGTACTTC
TRBJ2-3	.	TRBV27	TRBD2	CASSFGRGEADTQYF	TGTGCCAGCAGTTTTGGGCGGGGGGAGGCAGATACGCAGTATTTT
TRBJ1-5	.	TRBV19	.	CASRTRSQLGGQPQHF	TGTGCCAGTAGAACCCGGTCGCAACTCGGGGGTCAGCCCCAGCATTTT
TRBJ1-3	.	TRBV7-2	.	CASSLLLVSGNTIYF	TGTGCCAGCAGCTTATTACTCGTCTCTGGAAACACCATATATTTT
TRBJ1-5	.	TRBV9	.	CASSLGRGNQPQHF	TGTGCCAGCAGCTTAGGGAGGGGCAATCAGCCCCAGCATTTT
TRBJ2-7	.	TRBV6-5	TRBD2	CASSYGLAGYEQYF	TGTGCCAGCAGTTACGGACTAGCGGGGTACGAGCAGTACTTC
TRBJ2-7	once	TRBV27	TRBD1	CASSSAGTGFEQYF	TGTGCCAGCAGTTCTGCCGGGACAGGATTCGAACAGTACTTC
TRBJ2-7	.	TRBV6-6	TRBD2	CASRPRGTAYEQYF	TGTGCCAGCAGACCGCGGGGGACGGCCTACGAGCAGTACTTC
TRBJ2-3	.	TRBV11-2	.	CASSPGVGTDTQYF	TGTGCCAGCAGCCCCGGGGTTGGCACAGATACGCAGTATTTT
TRBJ1-5	.	TRBV19	.	CASSSRGFDQPQHF	TGTGCCAGTAGTAGCAGGGGTTTCGATCAGCCCCAGCATTTT
TRBJ2-1	.	TRBV7-9	.	CASSLIGGNEQFF	TGTGCCAGCAGCTTAATAGGGGGCAATGAGCAGTTCTTC
TRBJ2-1	.	TRBV7-2	.	CASSLGGGAYNEQFF	TGTGCCAGCAGCTTAGGGGGCGGGGCCTACAATGAGCAGTTCTTC
TRBJ2-7	.	TRBV2	TRBD2	CASTPTSGGHEQYF	TGTGCCAGCACGCCGACTAGCGGGGGACACGAGCAGTACTTC
TRBJ1-2	.	TRBV18	.	CASSPPSGILGGYTF	TGTGCCAGCTCACCACCGTCCGGGATCTTGGGTGGCTACACCTTC
TRBJ2-3	.	TRBV6-1	TRBD2	CASSEAGGSDTQYF	TGTGCCAGCAGTGAAGCCGGGGGGTCAGATACGCAGTATTTT
TRBJ1-3	.	TRBV9	.	CASSVGGSPGNTIYF	TGTGCCAGCAGCGTAGGTGGGAGCCCGGGAAACACCATATATTTT
TRBJ1-5	few	TRBV7-9	.	CASSSISQPQHF	TGTGCCAGCAGCTCCATTTCTCAGCCCCAGCATTTT
TRBJ1-4	.	TRBV6-4	.	CASSERPGEKLFF	TGTGCCAGCAGTGAGCGACCGGGGGAAAAACTGTTTTTT
TRBJ2-1	.	TRBV7-7	TRBD1	CASSSGQGGSYNEQFF	TGTGCTAGCAGCTCGGGACAGGGGGGCTCCTACAATGAGCAGTTCTTC
TRBJ1-2	.	TRBV30	.	CAWTQGEGYGYTF	TGTGCCTGGACTCAAGGGGAGGGGTATGGCTACACCTTC
TRBJ1-1	.	TRBV7-9	TRBD1	CASSSWTGDTEAFF	TGTGCCAGCAGCTCCTGGACAGGGGACACTGAAGCTTTCTTT
TRBJ2-6	once	TRBV19	.	CASSMVGASYAGANVLTF	TGTGCCAGTAGTATGGTGGGGGCCAGCTACGCTGGGGCCAACGTCCTGACTTTC
TRBJ2-7	once	TRBV7-3	.	CASSLRGGIGEQYF	TGTGCCAGCAGCTTAAGAGGGGGAATTGGCGAGCAGTACTTC
TRBJ2-5	.	TRBV5-1	.	CASSQGLLQETQYF	TGCGCCAGCAGCCAAGGACTGTTACAAGAGACCCAGTACTTC
TRBJ1-5	.	TRBV7-8	.	CASSLSAGYNQPQHF	TGTGCCAGCAGCTTGTCAGCAGGGTACAATCAGCCCCAGCATTTT
TRBJ2-2	.	TRBV19	.	CASSTLLNSIGELFF	TGTGCCAGTAGTACCCTATTGAATAGCATCGGGGAGCTGTTTTTT
TRBJ2-1	.	TRBV11-2	TRBD2	CASSSSGLAGGLQFF	TGTGCCAGCAGCTCCTCCGGACTAGCGGGAGGCCTGCAGTTCTTC
TRBJ1-5	few	TRBV5-6	.	CASSLMRGSQPQHF	TGTGCCAGCAGCTTGATGAGGGGGAGTCAGCCCCAGCATTTT
TRBJ1-5	.	TRBV5-3	.	CARRYHWNQPQHF	TGTGCCAGAAGGTATCACTGGAATCAGCCCCAGCATTTT
TRBJ2-7	.	TRBV5-1	.	CASSPPVVNEQYF	TGCGCCAGCTCCCCCCCGGTGGTCAACGAGCAGTACTTC
TRBJ1-2	.	TRBV6-1	.	CASSEGTADYGYTF	TGTGCCAGCAGTGAAGGGACAGCCGACTATGGCTACACCTTC
TRBJ2-7	once	TRBV11-2	TRBD2	CASSTTSGSVYEQYF	TGTGCCAGCAGTACGACTAGCGGGAGTGTTTACGAGCAGTACTTC
TRBJ1-1	.	TRBV11-1	.	CASSLAQTGNTEAFF	TGTGCCAGCAGCTTAGCGCAGACAGGGAACACTGAAGCTTTCTTT
TRBJ2-5	.	TRBV25-1	TRBD1	CASSPRPRGTGQETQYF	TGTGCCAGCAGTCCCCGCCCCCGTGGGACAGGCCAAGAGACCCAGTACTTC
TRBJ1-1	.	TRBV18	.	CASSPTRGGRNTEAFF	TGTGCCAGCTCACCGACCAGGGGTGGAAGGAACACTGAAGCTTTCTTT
TRBJ2-7	.	TRBV10-2	TRBD2	CASMTGGLRYEQYF	TGCGCCAGCATGACGGGAGGGCTAAGGTACGAGCAGTACTTC
TRBJ2-3	.	TRBV10-3	.	CAISAGDGADTQYF	TGTGCCATCAGTGCAGGGGACGGCGCAGATACGCAGTATTTT
TRBJ2-5	.	TRBV4-2	TRBD2	CASSPRLAGGGETQYF	TGTGCCAGCAGCCCTCGACTAGCGGGGGGTGGAGAGACCCAGTACTTC
TRBJ2-6	.	TRBV5-6	.	CASHVGNSQSRANVLTF	TGTGCCAGCCATGTGGGCAATAGTCAAAGTCGGGCCAACGTCCTGACTTTC
TRBJ2-5	.	TRBV5-1	TRBD2	CASRTSGGGQETQYF	TGCGCCAGCAGGACTAGCGGGGGGGGGCAAGAGACCCAGTACTTC
TRBJ2-7	.	TRBV4-1	TRBD2	CASSPPGASGIYEQYF	TGCGCCAGCAGCCCTCCGGGAGCTAGCGGAATCTACGAGCAGTACTTC